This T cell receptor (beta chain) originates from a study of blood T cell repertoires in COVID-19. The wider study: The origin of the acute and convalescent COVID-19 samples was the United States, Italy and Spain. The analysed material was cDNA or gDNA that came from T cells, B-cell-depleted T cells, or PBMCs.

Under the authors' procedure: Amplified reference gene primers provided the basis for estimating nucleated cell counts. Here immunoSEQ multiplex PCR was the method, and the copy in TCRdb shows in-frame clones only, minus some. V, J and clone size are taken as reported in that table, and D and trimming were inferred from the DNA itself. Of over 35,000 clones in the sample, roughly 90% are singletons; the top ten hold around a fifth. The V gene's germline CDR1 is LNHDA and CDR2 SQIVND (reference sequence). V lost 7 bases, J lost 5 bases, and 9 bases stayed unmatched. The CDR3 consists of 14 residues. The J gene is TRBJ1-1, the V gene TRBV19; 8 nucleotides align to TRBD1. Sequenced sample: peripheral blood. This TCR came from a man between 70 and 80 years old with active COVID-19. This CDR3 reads CASTSGGRGTEAFF. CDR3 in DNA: TGTGCCAGTACCTCAGGGGGCAGAGGAACTGAAGCTTTCTTT.